What follows is one TCR beta chain and its context. Its antigen is undetermined. CDR3 length equals 13 residues. CDR1 and CDR2 from the germline V gene are MNHEY and SMNVEV (reference sequence). Deletions cut 9 bases from V and 4 bases from J, with 13 bases between. Repertoires were generated with immunoSEQ multiplex PCR, while TCRdb's copy carries only in-frame clones and drops some. The table includes about 320,000 clones, around 86% detected once. The sample is drawn from a study of shared clonotypes between healthy human individuals. Adult Caucasians living in Nashville, Tennessee made up all of the donors. The CD8 memory sample joined CD45RO+ cells and CCR7-negative CD45RA+ cells. Study-wide findings and caveats: Some clonotypes were shared by all four sorted-subset donors, while others were not shared. The non-shared ones had lower generation probabilities than the shared ones.

The receptor comes from a man in his late teens or twenties in good health. The sample comprised memory CD8+ T cells sorted from blood. The subset denotes: CD45RO+ cells pooled with CCR7-negative TemRA cells. The J gene is TRBJ2-4, the V gene TRBV27; D is perhaps TRBD1 or TRBD2 (6 bases each). CDR3 coding DNA: TGTGCCAGTGGCGGGACACCGAAAAACATTCAGTACTTC. This gives the protein CASGGTPKNIQYF.